This is a list of T cell receptor beta chains from one sample in a study of early T cells in non-severe SARS-CoV-2 infection. MiXCR, run by TCRdb on the 5' RACE reads, gives a single entry per CDR3 protein. This sample carries 50,000 to 75,000 distinct CDR3 sequences, about 10% of them seen once, and the ten largest clones take under 15%. This specimen consisted of whole blood, obtained at baseline. The receptors derive from an adult who was a healthcare worker with PCR-confirmed SARS-CoV-2 infection or an uninfected control (not recorded which). The CDR3 runs from the conserved cysteine through the conserved F or W. D genes are given only for firm matches. Clone size is shown for a subset of rows, as once, few, many or a class of expanded clone.

cdr3_aa,cdr3_nt,d_call,clone_size,v_call,j_call
CATSIRTGTDTQYF,TGTGCCACCAGCATCCGGACGGGCACAGATACGCAGTATTTT,NA,many,TRBV15,TRBJ2-3
CASSLGGRATDTQYF,TGTGCCAGCAGCTTAGGAGGGAGGGCCACAGATACGCAGTATTTT,TRBD2,many,TRBV7-2,TRBJ2-3
CASSQDPGTEAFF,TGCGCCAGCAGCCAAGACCCCGGGACTGAAGCTTTCTTT,NA,NA,TRBV4-1,TRBJ1-1
CATGTGTEYTGELFF,TGTGCCACCGGAACCGGGACAGAATACACCGGGGAGCTGTTTTTT,TRBD1,few,TRBV24-1,TRBJ2-2
CARELANQPQHF,TGTGCCAGGGAGTTGGCCAATCAGCCCCAGCATTTT,NA,few,TRBV25-1,TRBJ1-5
CASSSRVSTDTQYF,TGTGCCAGCAGCTCCCGCGTAAGCACAGATACGCAGTATTTT,NA,many,TRBV7-2,TRBJ2-3
CASSQDNGDATEAFF,TGCGCCAGCAGCCAAGATAATGGGGATGCGACTGAAGCTTTCTTT,NA,few,TRBV4-3,TRBJ1-1
CASRAGGSIDEQYF,TGTGCCAGCAGGGCAGGTGGGAGTATCGACGAGCAGTACTTC,NA,few,TRBV25-1,TRBJ2-7
CASSQDRGSSGRGDTQYF,TGCGCCAGCAGCCAAGATCGGGGGAGTAGCGGGAGGGGAGATACGCAGTATTTT,TRBD2,many,TRBV4-3,TRBJ2-3
CASSHLTGRYGYTF,TGCGCCAGCAGCCACCTGACAGGCCGGTATGGCTACACCTTC,NA,NA,TRBV4-3,TRBJ1-2
CASSRTGTSGHNEQFF,TGTGCCAGCAGTCGCACAGGGACTAGCGGTCACAATGAGCAGTTCTTC,TRBD2,NA,TRBV12-3/TRBV12-4,TRBJ2-1
CASSVDVRSRTDTQYF,TGTGCCAGCAGCGTAGATGTCCGATCCCGCACAGATACGCAGTATTTT,NA,few,TRBV9,TRBJ2-3
CASSEAGQGEGEQYF,TGTGCCAGCAGTGAAGCGGGACAGGGAGAAGGGGAGCAGTACTTC,TRBD1,few,TRBV2,TRBJ2-7
CASSTDRMYGYTF,TGTGCCAGCAGCACTGACAGAATGTATGGCTACACCTTC,NA,many,TRBV7-8,TRBJ1-2
CASSEASGRIREQYF,TGCGCCAGCAGTGAAGCTAGCGGGAGGATCCGCGAGCAGTACTTC,TRBD2,many,TRBV10-2,TRBJ2-7
CSVEDGPYEQYF,TGCAGCGTTGAAGACGGGCCCTACGAGCAGTACTTC,NA,many,TRBV29-1,TRBJ2-7
CSARDRRTAGETQYF,TGCAGTGCTAGAGATCGGAGGACCGCGGGGGAGACCCAGTACTTC,NA,NA,TRBV20-1,TRBJ2-5
CASSVEGNTIYF,TGTGCCAGCAGCGTTGAAGGAAACACCATATATTTT,NA,NA,TRBV9,TRBJ1-3
CSVEGLAGSELFF,TGCAGCGTTGAGGGACTAGCGGGCTCGGAGCTGTTTTTT,TRBD2,few,TRBV29-1,TRBJ2-2
CSPRAVSQETQYF,TGCAGTCCCAGGGCAGTTTCGCAAGAGACCCAGTACTTC,NA,few,TRBV20-1,TRBJ2-5
CASSLTVTYEQYF,TGTGCCAGCAGTCTGACCGTTACCTACGAGCAGTACTTC,NA,NA,TRBV5-5,TRBJ2-7
CASSGQTNNSPLHF,TGTGCCAGTAGTGGACAGACCAATAATTCACCCCTCCACTTT,NA,few,TRBV19,TRBJ1-6
CASSSRGNEQFF,TGTGCCAGCAGCTCGCGAGGAAATGAGCAGTTCTTC,NA,many,TRBV7-9,TRBJ2-1
CASSSDRGLLEQYF,TGTGCCAGCAGCTCCGACAGGGGCCTTCTCGAGCAGTACTTC,TRBD1,many,TRBV13,TRBJ2-7
CASSLGTGGYNSPLHF,TGTGCCAGCAGCTTGGGAACAGGGGGATATAATTCACCCCTCCACTTT,TRBD1,NA,TRBV5-6,TRBJ1-6
CASSYAGLQYF,TGTGCCAGCAGTTACGCGGGACTCCAGTACTTC,NA,few,TRBV6-5,TRBJ2-4
CASSYSTGVEQYF,TGTGCCAGCAGTTACTCGACTGGGGTGGAGCAGTACTTC,NA,few,TRBV6-2/TRBV6-3,TRBJ2-7
CASSHRLAGAYEQYF,TGTGCCAGCAGCCACCGGCTAGCGGGAGCCTACGAGCAGTACTTC,TRBD2,few,TRBV13,TRBJ2-7
CASSLRQGSTDTQYF,TGTGCCAGCAGCCTAAGACAGGGCAGCACAGATACGCAGTATTTT,TRBD1,many,TRBV5-6,TRBJ2-3
CASSAKAGEQFF,TGTGCCAGCAGCGCGAAAGCGGGAGAGCAGTTCTTC,TRBD2,many,TRBV7-9,TRBJ2-1
CASSQITGAPQHF,TGTGCCAGCAGTCAGATCACAGGGGCCCCCCAGCATTTT,TRBD1,NA,TRBV12-3/TRBV12-4,TRBJ1-5
CSARDLNRISYEQYF,TGCAGTGCTAGAGATCTTAATAGAATATCCTACGAGCAGTACTTC,NA,NA,TRBV20-1,TRBJ2-7
CASSLGLGYEQYF,TGTGCCAGCAGTCTGGGACTGGGCTACGAGCAGTACTTC,NA,many,TRBV6-2/TRBV6-3,TRBJ2-7
CATAGSLSYNEQFF,TGTGCCACCGCCGGGAGCCTTTCCTACAATGAGCAGTTCTTC,NA,many,TRBV5-4,TRBJ2-1
CASSHRRYQETQYF,TGTGCCAGCAGCCATCGGAGGTACCAAGAGACCCAGTACTTC,NA,few,TRBV7-8,TRBJ2-5
CSARSWRLNIQYF,TGCAGTGCTAGATCTTGGAGGTTAAACATTCAGTACTTC,NA,many,TRBV20-1,TRBJ2-4
CASVPGPGNPYEQYF,TGTGCCAGCGTCCCAGGACCAGGAAACCCTTACGAGCAGTACTTC,NA,many,TRBV11-2,TRBJ2-7
CSALYSNTGELFF,TGCAGTGCTCTATATTCGAACACCGGGGAGCTGTTTTTT,NA,few,TRBV20-1,TRBJ2-2
CATQGNTEAFF,TGTGCCACCCAGGGAAACACTGAAGCTTTCTTT,NA,NA,TRBV10-3,TRBJ1-1
CAWMSSGSSHEQYF,TGTGCCTGGATGAGTAGCGGGAGTTCCCACGAGCAGTACTTC,TRBD2,NA,TRBV30,TRBJ2-7
CASSLDGAAGELFF,TGTGCCAGCAGCTTAGATGGGGCGGCCGGGGAGCTGTTTTTT,NA,many,TRBV11-2,TRBJ2-2
CASSPNPTSGANNEQFF,TGTGCCAGCAGCCCGAACCCGACTAGCGGGGCCAACAATGAGCAGTTCTTC,TRBD2,few,TRBV3-1,TRBJ2-1
CASSETGGPYEQYF,TGTGCCAGCAGCGAGACAGGGGGGCCCTACGAGCAGTACTTC,TRBD1,few,TRBV11-2,TRBJ2-7
CASSFWNEQFF,TGTGCCAGCAGTTTCTGGAATGAGCAGTTCTTC,NA,NA,TRBV6-2/TRBV6-3,TRBJ2-1
CASSVDPTGQLDTQYF,TGTGCCAGCAGCGTAGACCCCACGGGACAGTTGGATACGCAGTATTTT,TRBD1,NA,TRBV9,TRBJ2-3
CASSQNPGPSTGNTIYF,TGTGCCAGCAGCCAAAATCCGGGCCCTTCGACAGGAAACACCATATATTTT,NA,few,TRBV6-2/TRBV6-3,TRBJ1-3
CAWRQGNYNEQFF,TGTGCCTGGAGACAGGGTAACTACAATGAGCAGTTCTTC,NA,NA,TRBV30,TRBJ2-1
CASSPGLAEPYEQYF,TGCGCCAGCAGCCCGGGACTAGCGGAGCCCTACGAGCAGTACTTC,TRBD2,few,TRBV5-1,TRBJ2-7
CASSPQREAHNEQFF,TGTGCCAGCTCACCACAGCGGGAGGCCCACAATGAGCAGTTCTTC,TRBD2,few,TRBV18,TRBJ2-1
CASSPEGTEQYF,TGTGCCAGCAGCCCGGAGGGGACCGAGCAGTACTTC,NA,few,TRBV7-8,TRBJ2-7